The 22 T cell receptor beta chains listed next were all sequenced from one sample in a study of beta chain features in type 1 diabetes. Expressed TCRB transcripts got sequenced, as all isolated RNA was reverse transcribed. Data came from immunoSEQ multiplex PCR; TCRdb stores just in-frame clones and leaves some out. The sample consists of about 470,000 clones, around 30% of them appearing once. Sequences were obtained from naive CD4+ T cells from blood. The receptors stem from a man between 18 and 29 years old in good health.

V is TRBV29-1 and J is TRBJ1-1, with 8 bases fitting TRBD1. Germline CDR1 is SQVTM and CDR2 is ANQGSEA. The CDR3 is 13 amino acids. Trimming cost V 7 bases and J 5 bases; bases outside gene matches: 9. The CDR3 loop reads CSADRQGRTEAFF. CDR3 bases: TGCAGCGCAGACCGACAGGGGAGAACTGAAGCTTTCTTT.

This clone was counted between two and nine times. The chain combines TRBV5-1 with TRBJ2-7, with 10 positions matching TRBD2. CDR3 length: 15 amino acids. Germline V gene lookup returns CDR1 SGHRS and CDR2 YFSETQ. The trim removed 3 bases at V and 2 bases at J, leaving 5 bases unmatched. The CDR3 nucleotides read TGCGCCAGCAGCTCCATACTAGCGGGGACCTACGAGCAGTACTTC. It specifies CASSSILAGTYEQYF.

V gene TRBV29-1 combines with J gene TRBJ2-6; 7 positions match TRBD1. This CDR3 spans 13 amino acids. The germline CDR1 and CDR2 sequences are SQVTM and ANQGSEA. V lost 7 bases to trimming and J lost 4 bases; unmatched junction nucleotides: 4. CDR3 amino acids: CSATGVGANVLTF. The CDR3 region has the DNA TGCAGCGCTACAGGGGTAGGGGCCAACGTCCTGACTTTC.

This clone was seen a few times. The chain recombines TRBV5-1 with TRBJ2-7; maybe TRBD2 (6 bases). Germline CDR1 SGHRS, CDR2 YFSETQ. Trimming removed 3 bases at V and 3 bases at J, with 10 bases between. The CDR3 is 13 residues long. CDR3 coding DNA: TGCGCCAGCAGCTCCACGGGGGTCTACGAGCAGTACTTC. It encodes CASSSTGVYEQYF.

This clone showed up just once. Other DNA sequences in this specimen translate into the identical CDR3. The chain carries TRBV30 and TRBJ1-5, with a weak D call TRBD1 (5 bases). V lost 0 bases to trimming and J lost 1 base, with 10 bases between them. The CDR3 totals 15 residues. The germline V gene has CDR1 GTSNPN and CDR2 SVGIG (reference sequence). CDR3: CAWSVLGGSNQPQHF. As DNA, the CDR3 is TGTGCCTGGAGTGTACTGGGGGGGAGCAATCAGCCCCAGCATTTT.

The chain couples TRBV30 to TRBJ2-3; 8 nucleotides agree with TRBD2. The V gene's germline CDR1 is GTSNPN and CDR2 SVGIG (reference sequence). V lost 3 bases and J lost 7; bases outside the gene matches: 3. The CDR3 is 12 amino acids. The DNA of the CDR3 is TGTGCCTGGAGCGTAGCGGGGTATACGCAGTATTTT. It yields the protein CAWSVAGYTQYF.

The chain joins TRBV5-4 to TRBJ2-5, with TRBD2 identical over 7 bases. CDR1 and CDR2 (germline): SGHNT, YYREEE (reference sequence). The trim removed 4 bases at V and 4 bases at J, leaving 7 bases unmatched. The CDR3 loop spans 14 amino acids. CDR3 nucleotide sequence: TGTGCCAGCAGCCTGACCGGCGGGAGAGAGACCCAGTACTTC. Its protein is CASSLTGGRETQYF.

In its sample, this clone was seen once. The V gene is TRBV10-2, the J gene TRBJ1-3; D call uncertain. From germline, CDR1 is WSHSY and CDR2 SAAADI. The CDR3 has 14 residues. V was trimmed by 4 bases and J by 4 bases, leaving 11 bases between them. DNA of the CDR3: TGCGCCAGCAGTGCTCGGAGTTCAGGAAACACCATATATTTT. Its protein product is CASSARSSGNTIYF.

This chain connects TRBV9 to TRBJ1-2; no clear D gene. Germline-derived CDR1 and CDR2 are SGDLS and YYNGEE. There are 15 residues in the CDR3. V lost 5 bases and J lost 1, with 15 bases in between. Here the CDR3 reads CASRPLGAINYGYTF. The CDR3 DNA sequence: TGTGCCAGCAGACCATTGGGCGCTATTAACTATGGCTACACCTTC.

Note on this clone: The identical CDR3 is also encoded by other nucleotide sequences in the sample. The chain couples TRBV9 to TRBJ1-1, with 8 positions matching TRBD1. The CDR3 is made up of 14 amino acids. V lost 3 bases to trimming and J lost 1 base; unmatched junction nucleotides: 2. CDR1 is SGDLS, CDR2 YYNGEE, per germline. The CDR3 loop reads CASSAGQGNTEAFF. The CDR3 DNA reads TGTGCCAGCAGCGCAGGACAGGGGAACACTGAAGCTTTCTTT.

This clone showed up just a few times. V and J are TRBV28 and TRBJ1-5; D ambiguous. The germline V gene has CDR1 MDHEN and CDR2 SYDVKM. This CDR3 comprises 15 residues. Trimming removed 6 bases from V and 6 bases from J, with 18 bases in between. The CDR3 here is CASRPSVGRGQPQHF. The DNA of the CDR3 is TGTGCCAGCAGACCTAGCGTGGGGAGAGGTCAGCCCCAGCATTTT.

This clone was found a few times. The chain recombines TRBV7-2 with TRBJ2-7; TRBD1 matches 10 bases. V was clipped by 5 bases and J by 4 bases; unmatched bases: 5. The CDR3 has 14 amino acids. Germline V lookup: CDR1 SGHTA, CDR2 FQGNSA. CDR3 in DNA: TGTGCCAGCAGCCTGACAGGGGGCGGGTACGAGCAGTACTTC. It encodes CASSLTGGGYEQYF.

This clone turned up a few times. The J gene is TRBJ2-3, the V gene TRBV30; D is ambiguous. The germline V gene has CDR1 GTSNPN and CDR2 SVGIG (reference sequence). The CDR3 consists of 12 residues. V was clipped by 5 bases and J by 7 bases, with 13 bases between them. This chain's CDR3 is CAWGVSGHTQYF. As DNA, the CDR3 is TGTGCCTGGGGGGTATCGGGCCATACGCAGTATTTT.

V and J are TRBV4-3 and TRBJ1-1, with D unresolved. Trimming left V 1 base short and J 1 base short, with 7 bases between. This CDR3 comprises 14 residues. Looked up from germline, CDR1 is LGHNA and CDR2 is YSLEER. Written as DNA, the CDR3 is TGCGCCAGCAGCCAAGGCCGCTGGAACACTGAAGCTTTCTTT. Its protein is CASSQGRWNTEAFF.

The rearrangement uses TRBV5-1 and TRBJ2-5, with 9 bases identical to TRBD1. The end of the DNA is better explained by TRBJ2-7, so the J call may be wrong. The CDR3 consists of 13 residues. Germline lookup yields CDR1 SGHRS and CDR2 YFSETQ. The CDR3 sequence is CASSRTGDYEQYF. CDR3 bases: TGCGCCAGCAGTCGGACAGGGGACTACGAGCAGTACTTC.

This chain joins TRBV13 and TRBJ2-1, with TRBD2 matching over 14 bases. After removal of 6 bases from V and 7 bases from J, the junction contained 8 bases not matched to a gene. Germline V gene sequence: CDR1 PRHDT, CDR2 FYEKMQ (reference sequence). This CDR3 spans 16 amino acids. The CDR3: CASSRLGTSGRNEQFF. Written as DNA, the CDR3 is TGTGCCAGCAGTCGACTAGGGACTAGCGGGAGAAATGAGCAGTTCTTC.

The CDR3 protein is CASSQGRGPGNTIYF. The CDR3 DNA reads as TGTGCCAGCAGCCAGGGACGGGGCCCTGGAAACACCATATATTTT. The chain employs TRBV7-2 and TRBJ1-3; a possible D gene is TRBD1 (5 bases). Deletions cut 5 bases from V and 2 bases from J, with 13 bases between. The CDR3 has 15 residues. Germline V gene lookup returns CDR1 SGHTA and CDR2 FQGNSA.

This clone was counted a few times. The same CDR3 can be traced to other DNA sequences in this sample. The chain uses TRBV29-1 and TRBJ2-3; 12 bases agree with TRBD2. The germline V gene has CDR1 SQVTM and CDR2 ANQGSEA. V lost 6 bases to trimming and J lost 6 bases; unmatched junction nucleotides: 10. The CDR3 is 15 amino acids. The CDR3: CSVGSLAGGPDTQYF. As DNA, the CDR3 is TGCAGCGTCGGGTCTCTAGCGGGAGGGCCGGATACGCAGTATTTT.

V and J are TRBV7-9 and TRBJ2-5, with 10 bases matching TRBD1. This CDR3 region has 15 residues. Germline V gene sequence: CDR1 SEHNR, CDR2 FQNEAQ (reference sequence). The ends lost 5 bases at V and 6 bases at J; junction bases unmatched: 9. CDR3 DNA sequence: TGTGCCAGCAGCCAACCGGGGACAGGGGCAAAGACCCAGTACTTC. Translating gives CASSQPGTGAKTQYF.

The rearrangement links TRBV5-4 to TRBJ2-1; TRBD2 agrees at 7 bases. Germline V gives CDR1 SGHNT, CDR2 YYREEE (reference sequence). This CDR3 has 15 amino acids. J gave up 3 bases and V 4 bases, and 7 bases lay outside the gene matches. The CDR3 protein is CASSPVSSGYNEQFF. CDR3 DNA: TGTGCCAGCAGCCCGGTATCTAGCGGCTACAATGAGCAGTTCTTC.

This clone has just a few counts. This chain links TRBV30 with TRBJ2-3; TRBD2 agrees at 7 bases. The CDR3 is 15 amino acids. V trimming: 3 bases; J trimming: 3 bases; junction bases outside the gene matches: 9. Germline CDR1 and CDR2: GTSNPN and SVGIG (reference sequence). The CDR3 protein is CAWRRLAGMTDTQYF. The CDR3 DNA follows: TGTGCCTGGAGGAGACTAGCCGGAATGACAGATACGCAGTATTTT.

The J gene is TRBJ2-5, the V gene TRBV5-1; 11 positions match TRBD2. Germline CDR1 and CDR2: SGHRS and YFSETQ. This CDR3 has 15 residues. Trimming at V came to 1 base and at J to 4 bases, leaving 3 bases not matched to a gene. In DNA form, the CDR3 reads TGCGCCAGCAGCTTGTCTCTAGCGGGAGGAGAGACCCAGTACTTC. Translating it yields CASSLSLAGGETQYF.